This TCR beta chain was identified in a study of tumor-infiltrating T cells and Merkel cell polyomavirus listed by TCRdb under 2017. The study in broad terms: CD8+ T cells specific for the Merkel cell polyomavirus KLL epitope were examined in Merkel cell carcinoma patients. Patients came in at different disease stages and had a median follow-up of around 2.8 years, ranging from roughly 1.1 to 6.0 years. The therapies patients received were varied and non-standardized, including chemotherapy, radiation and immunotherapies. TRB sequencing was performed on KLL-tetramer-sorted cells from blood or tumor-infiltrating lymphocytes in 15 or so samples, as well as on about a dozen matched whole-tumor samples. Most whole-tumor samples were obtained as 25-micron curls cut from formalin-fixed, paraffin-embedded tissue blocks. Across the study, one tumor sample was obtained as a frozen nodal tumor digest and one as a flash-frozen core biopsy of a metastasis. Results and caveats for the whole study, not just this receptor: A greater number of unique KLL-specific clonotypes in tumors (roughly 5-120 vs 0-3) was associated with a significant advantage in MCC-specific survival (P = 0.0051). The study examined just one viral epitope, so T cells targeting other Merkel cell polyomavirus epitopes were not captured. The small sample size of the study (n of about 13 patients) is recognized as a limitation. KLL-specific TRB repertoires were diverse and largely private, with only one public clonotype among about 430 unique sequences, shared by two patients. Significantly improved MCC-specific survival was associated with a higher fraction of KLL-specific T cells within tumors (roughly 1.9-18% versus roughly 0-0.14%).

Regarding this clone: Its target antigen remains unknown. The record has no base qualities; no much larger clone is one base away.

The method was the immunoSEQ multiplex PCR assay. Genomic DNA extraction, TRB sequencing and normalization were performed by Adaptive Biotechnologies (Seattle, WA). From the authors' description of their analysis: To compute clonality, the Shannon entropy of productive TRB sequences was normalized by log2 of unique productive sequences and then subtracted from one. KLL-specific clonotypes in tumors were identified by matching TCRbeta CDR3 amino acid sequences to those from the tetramer-sorted sample of each patient. The immuneACCESS repertoire file appears here via TCRdb, limited to in-frame rearrangements. These files lack a portion of the clones; in checked studies, under half of the deficit traces to unresolved V genes, and the cause of the others is not known. The V and J calls and clone size are taken from that table; D and trimming were inferred from the DNA. The sample includes under 30,000 clones, with 70% to 90% observed a single time. Roughly 3% of the sample comes from the top ten.

All patients' tumors stained robustly positive for Merkel cell polyomavirus Large T antigen by immunohistochemistry. The study included twelve Merkel cell carcinoma patients whose blood and/or cultured TIL contained robust KLL-tetramer+ populations exceeding 0.04% of CD8+ T cells. Every patient was Caucasian, and patient ages ranged from roughly 45 to 80 years, with a median of approximately 64 years. Lymph node tumors were analyzed for patients with unknown primaries who presented with nodal disease, or when there was not enough primary tissue. Sequences SGHNT (CDR1) and YYREEE (CDR2) are obtained from the germline V gene (reference sequence). Trimming removed 3 bases from V and 5 bases from J, leaving 4 bases between the germline ends. From its cysteine to its phenylalanine, the CDR3 spans 11 amino acids. Only the CDR3 part of the read is kept: 33 bases, read in frame from the first base.

Recombination connected TRBV5-4 to TRBJ2-3, with the D gene uncertain. This clonotype was sampled from a man in his fifties with Merkel cell carcinoma. The sample taken for sequencing was lymph node tissue. The CDR3 region has the sequence CASSSVDTQYF. The nucleotides read TGTGCCAGCAGCTCCGTAGATACGCAGTATTTT.